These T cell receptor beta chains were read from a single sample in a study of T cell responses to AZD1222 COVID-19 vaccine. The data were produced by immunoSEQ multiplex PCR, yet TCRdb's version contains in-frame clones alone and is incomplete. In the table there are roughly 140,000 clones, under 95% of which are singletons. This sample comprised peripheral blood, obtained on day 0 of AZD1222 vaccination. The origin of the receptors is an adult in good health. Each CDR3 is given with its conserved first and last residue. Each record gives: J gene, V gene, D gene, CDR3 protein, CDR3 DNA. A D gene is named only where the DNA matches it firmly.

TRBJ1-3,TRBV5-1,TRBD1,CASRSGTDGNTIYF,TGCGCCAGCAGGTCCGGGACAGATGGAAACACCATATATTTT
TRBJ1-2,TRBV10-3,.,CAISGGVAFGYTF,TGTGCCATCAGTGGGGGCGTCGCTTTTGGCTACACCTTC
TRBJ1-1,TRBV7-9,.,CASSLGAGTEAFF,TGTGCCAGCAGCTTAGGGGCAGGGACTGAAGCTTTCTTT
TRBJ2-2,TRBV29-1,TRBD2,CSVEPAGGAGELFF,TGCAGCGTTGAGCCAGCGGGGGGCGCGGGGGAGCTGTTTTTT
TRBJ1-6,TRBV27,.,CASSPQGSLGNSPLHF,TGTGCCAGCAGTCCCCAGGGTTCCCTAGGGAATTCACCCCTCCACTTT
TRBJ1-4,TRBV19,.,CASSMFGGLTNEKLFF,TGTGCCAGTAGTATGTTCGGGGGGCTGACTAATGAAAAACTGTTTTTT
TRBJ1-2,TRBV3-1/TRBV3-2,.,CASSQAAAGEATDYGYTF,TGTGCCAGCAGCCAAGCAGCCGCGGGGGAGGCCACCGACTATGGCTACACCTTC
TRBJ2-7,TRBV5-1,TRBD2,CASSLRAGGASYEQYF,TGCGCCAGCAGCTTGAGAGCGGGGGGTGCCTCCTACGAGCAGTACTTC
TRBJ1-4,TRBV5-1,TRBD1,CASSKGQGREKLFF,TGCGCCAGCAGCAAAGGACAGGGACGGGAAAAACTGTTTTTT
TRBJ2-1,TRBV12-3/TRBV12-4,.,CASSSLGGHEQFF,TGTGCCAGCAGTTCCCTCGGGGGGCATGAGCAGTTCTTC